The rows below give T cell receptor beta chains drawn from one sample of a study of blood T cell repertoires in COVID-19. The data were produced by immunoSEQ multiplex PCR, yet TCRdb's version contains in-frame clones alone and is incomplete. The table has 350,000 to 450,000 clones, around 87% seen once; the top ten hold under 3%. The specimen was peripheral blood. These TCRs come from an older woman with COVID-19, enrolled during active disease. CDR3s include the opening cysteine and the closing phenylalanine or tryptophan. D genes are given only for firm matches. Only part of the rows carry a size: once, few, many, or a class if the clone is expanded.

clone_size | j_call | v_call | d_call | cdr3_nt | cdr3_aa
. | TRBJ1-6 | TRBV10-3 | . | TGTGCCATCAGTGCCCTAGCTCAGGTTAACTCCTATAATTCACCCCTCCACTTT | CAISALAQVNSYNSPLHF
few | TRBJ1-5 | TRBV6-4 | . | TGTGCCAGCAGTGGGCAGATAGGAGATCAGCCCCAGCATTTT | CASSGQIGDQPQHF
. | TRBJ2-5 | TRBV10-3 | . | TGTGCCATCAGCGCAGGGTTCCAAGAGACCCAGTACTTC | CAISAGFQETQYF
. | TRBJ1-5 | TRBV6-5 | . | TGTGCCAGCAGAGCCGACAGTTGGGGCAATCAGCCCCAGCATTTT | CASRADSWGNQPQHF
many | TRBJ1-3 | TRBV3-1/TRBV3-2 | TRBD1 | TGTGCCAGCAGCCAAGGATACGCAGGGGGATCAATTGGAAACACCATATATTTT | CASSQGYAGGSIGNTIYF
. | TRBJ2-1 | TRBV27 | TRBD2 | TGTGCCAGCAGTTCCGGGACTAGCGTCTACAATGAGCAGTTCTTC | CASSSGTSVYNEQFF
. | TRBJ2-5 | TRBV30 | TRBD2 | TGTGCCTGGATGGCGGGGGGTACCCTGGCCCAGTACTTC | CAWMAGGTLAQYF
once | TRBJ2-5 | TRBV11-2 | . | TGTGCCAGCAGCTTAGACGGGTTTAAAGGTGACTTC | CASSLDGFKGDF
. | TRBJ2-7 | TRBV28 | . | TGTGCCAGCAGTTGGCTGGGGGCGAGCTACGAGCAGTACTTC | CASSWLGASYEQYF
. | TRBJ2-2 | TRBV19 | TRBD1 | TGTGCCAGTAGTGGGGACAGGGGGCCCGGGGAGCTGTTTTTT | CASSGDRGPGELFF
. | TRBJ2-3 | TRBV19 | TRBD2 | TGTGCCAGTAAACTAGCGGGGGGGCCAGATACGCAGTATTTT | CASKLAGGPDTQYF
. | TRBJ1-6 | TRBV19 | TRBD1 | TGTGCCAGTGATCAGGGGGCCTTGAATTCACCCCTCCACTTT | CASDQGALNSPLHF
. | TRBJ2-6 | TRBV11-2 | . | TGTGCCAGCAGCTTATTGGCGGCAGGGGTTACTGGGGCCAACGTCCTGACTTTC | CASSLLAAGVTGANVLTF
. | TRBJ1-1 | TRBV28 | . | TGTGCCGCACTAAAACTGAACACTGAAGCTTTCTTT | CAALKLNTEAFF
once | TRBJ2-2 | TRBV11-1 | TRBD1 | TGTGCCAGCAGCTTCACAGGGGTCGTCACCGGGGAGCTGTTTTTT | CASSFTGVVTGELFF
. | TRBJ2-5 | TRBV5-1 | . | TGCGCCAGCAGCTTTGGGGGGAACCAAGAGACCCAGTACTTC | CASSFGGNQETQYF
. | TRBJ2-2 | TRBV5-4 | TRBD1 | TGTGCCAGCAGCCCGCGTGTTCAGGGGGTGAGCACCGGGGAGCTGTTTTTT | CASSPRVQGVSTGELFF
. | TRBJ1-2 | TRBV5-4 | . | TGTGCCAGCACCCTTGGAGCTGGCGCAGACTATGGCTACACCTTC | CASTLGAGADYGYTF
. | TRBJ2-1 | TRBV5-4 | . | TGTGCCAGCAGCTTTACCAGCTACAATGAGCAGTTCTTC | CASSFTSYNEQFF
few | TRBJ2-7 | TRBV2 | TRBD1 | TGTGCCAGCAGTGATCCGGGACAGGGACGCCTCGAGCAGTACTTC | CASSDPGQGRLEQYF
. | TRBJ1-3 | TRBV28 | TRBD1 | TGTGCCAGCAGTTCGATTCGGGACAGGGATAGAAACACCATATATTTT | CASSSIRDRDRNTIYF
. | TRBJ1-1 | TRBV7-9 | . | TGTGCCAGCAGCTTAATTAGGGGATGGGGTACTGAAGCTTTCTTT | CASSLIRGWGTEAFF
. | TRBJ2-2 | TRBV7-2 | TRBD1 | TGTGCCAGCAGATCCTGGGACAGGAACACCGGGGAGCTGTTTTTT | CASRSWDRNTGELFF
. | TRBJ1-2 | TRBV27 | TRBD1 | TGTGCCAGCAGTCCTCGGACAGGGGGCTATGGCTACACCTTC | CASSPRTGGYGYTF
. | TRBJ1-1 | TRBV19 | . | TGTGCCAGTACCCATCTAGGGAACACTGAAGCTTTCTTT | CASTHLGNTEAFF